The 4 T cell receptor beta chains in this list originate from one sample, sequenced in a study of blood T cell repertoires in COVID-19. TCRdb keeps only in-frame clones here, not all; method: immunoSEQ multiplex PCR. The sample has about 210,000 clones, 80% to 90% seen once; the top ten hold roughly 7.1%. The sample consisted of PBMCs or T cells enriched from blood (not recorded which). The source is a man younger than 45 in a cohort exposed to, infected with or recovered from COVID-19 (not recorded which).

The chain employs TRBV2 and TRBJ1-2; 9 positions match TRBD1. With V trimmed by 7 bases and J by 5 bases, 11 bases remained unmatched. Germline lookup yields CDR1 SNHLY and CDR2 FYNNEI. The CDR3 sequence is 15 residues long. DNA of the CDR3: TGTGCCAGCACCGAATCAGGGACAGGGCTGTATGGCTACACCTTC. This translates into CASTESGTGLYGYTF.

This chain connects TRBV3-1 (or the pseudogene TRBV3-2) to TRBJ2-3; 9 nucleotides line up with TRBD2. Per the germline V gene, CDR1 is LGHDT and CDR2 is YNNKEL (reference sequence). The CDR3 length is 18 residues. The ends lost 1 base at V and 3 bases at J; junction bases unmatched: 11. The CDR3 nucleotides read TGTGCCAGCAGCCAAGGTTCGGTGTCAACTAGCGGGACAGATACGCAGTATTTT. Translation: CASSQGSVSTSGTDTQYF.

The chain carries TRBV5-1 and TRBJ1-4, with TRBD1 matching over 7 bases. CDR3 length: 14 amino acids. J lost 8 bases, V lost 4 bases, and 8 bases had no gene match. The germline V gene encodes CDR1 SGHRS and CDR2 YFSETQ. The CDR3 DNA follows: TGCGCCAGCAGCGAAGGGGGCAGTTTGGAAAAACTGTTTTTT. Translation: CASSEGGSLEKLFF.

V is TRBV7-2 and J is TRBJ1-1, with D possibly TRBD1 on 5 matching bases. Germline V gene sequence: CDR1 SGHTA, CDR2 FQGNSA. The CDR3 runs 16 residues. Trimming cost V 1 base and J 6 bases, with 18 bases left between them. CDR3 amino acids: CASSLGRAYRTAEAFF. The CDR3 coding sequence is TGTGCCAGCAGCTTAGGAAGGGCTTACAGGACGGCTGAAGCTTTCTTT.